Listed below are T cell receptor beta chains from one sample, sequenced in a study of early stage breast cancer tumors. Sequencing used immunoSEQ multiplex PCR; TCRdb keeps in-frame clones, though not all of them. Here the sample spans some 29,000 clones, 84% being singletons. Sequences were obtained from blood. Receptors were obtained from a person aged 50 to 59 with breast cancer. Each CDR3 is given with its conserved first and last residue. Each record gives: J gene, D gene, CDR3 length, V gene, CDR3 DNA, CDR3 protein. A D gene is named only where the DNA matches it firmly.

TRBJ1-5,.,16,TRBV9,TGTGCCAGCAGCGTAGGGGGGCCGGGGAGCAATCAGCCCCAGCATTTT,CASSVGGPGSNQPQHF
TRBJ2-5,TRBD2,14,TRBV5-4,TGTGCCAGCAGCCTAGTAGCGGGGGAAGAGACCCAGTACTTC,CASSLVAGEETQYF
TRBJ2-5,.,13,TRBV5-1,TGCGCCAGCAGCCATAGATCACAAGAGACCCAGTACTTC,CASSHRSQETQYF
TRBJ2-2,.,13,TRBV7-3,TGTGCCAGCAGCCCGCAGGGCACCGGGGAGCTGTTTTTT,CASSPQGTGELFF
TRBJ1-2,.,15,TRBV5-1,TGCGCCAGCAGCTTGGATGGACACCAAGCTTCTGGCTACACCTTC,CASSLDGHQASGYTF
TRBJ1-2,TRBD1,14,TRBV7-2,TGTGCCAGCAGCTCAGGGGGCGCGGGCTATGGCTACACCTTC,CASSSGGAGYGYTF
TRBJ2-7,TRBD2,15,TRBV30,TGTGCCTGGAGTGATAGGCTAGCGGGAGCTTACGAGCAGTACTTC,CAWSDRLAGAYEQYF
TRBJ1-2,.,15,TRBV27,TGTGCCAGCAGTTTCAAGGTTACGCTATACTATGGCTACACCTTC,CASSFKVTLYYGYTF
TRBJ1-5,.,13,TRBV7-2,TGTGCCAGCAGCGCCGACAGTCGGCAGCCCCAGCATTTT,CASSADSRQPQHF
TRBJ2-1,TRBD2,17,TRBV10-3,TGTGCCATCAGTGAGTCATCCGGGACTAGCGGCTACAATGAGCAGTTCTTC,CAISESSGTSGYNEQFF
TRBJ2-5,.,15,TRBV7-6,TGTGCCAGCAGCCCCGAGGGAGCGTACGTGGAGACCCAGTACTTC,CASSPEGAYVETQYF